Only a few counts were recorded for the clone carrying this TCR beta chain. This specimen belongs to a study of spatial heterogeneity in lung cancer. Study context: Just over 70 TRACERx patients with early, untreated non-small cell lung cancer donated samples. Each time, sequencing found more beta-chain sequences than alpha-chain sequences.

Trimming shortened V by 3 bases and J by 5 bases, and 10 bases separated the two germline ends. The CDR3 is 13 amino acids. Time point noted: blood at routine non-recurrence follow-up after resection. Each CDR3 protein gets one entry after TCRdb re-called the 5' RACE reads with MiXCR. The top ten clones hold roughly 30% of a sample with tens of thousands of distinct CDR3 sequences, under 11% of them seen once. This clonotype was sampled from a female donor with early-stage non-small cell lung cancer. V and J are TRBV12-3 or TRBV12-4 and TRBJ1-2; no clear D. The source material was PBMCs, sampled at follow-up. The CDR3 DNA reads TGTGCCAGCAGTTTGCTGGTGGGGTATGGCTACACCTTC. Protein product: CASSLLVGYGYTF.